This T cell receptor (beta chain) was recorded in a study of beta chain features in type 1 diabetes. The whole isolated RNA underwent reverse transcription, so sequencing captured expressed TCRB transcripts. Profiled with immunoSEQ multiplex PCR; TCRdb holds only in-frame clones, not every one. The profile shows around 150,000 clones, 7.5% to 10% of them singletons. From germline, CDR1 is SGHRS and CDR2 YFSETQ. V gave up 4 bases and J gave up 1 base, with 11 bases separating them. This CDR3 has 14 residues. This clone was seen repeatedly, ten times or more. This sequence joins TRBV5-1 and TRBJ2-5; D remains unclear. The sequence derives from a man between 18 and 29 years old in good health. Sequencing was performed on central memory CD4+ T cells from blood. This CDR3 reads CASSAQQTQETQYF. The CDR3 DNA sequence: TGCGCCAGCAGCGCACAGCAGACCCAAGAGACCCAGTACTTC.